The T cell receptor (beta chain) under discussion was sequenced for a study of patients and donors after allogeneic stem cell transplantation. The CDR3 is made up of 13 amino acids. V dropped 5 bases and J dropped 3 bases, with 11 bases sitting between them. Germline values: CDR1 MNHNY, CDR2 SVGAGI (reference sequence). One entry per CDR3 protein, called by TCRdb with MiXCR from the RT-PCR reads. The sample has hundreds of thousands of distinct CDR3 sequences; under 20% are singletons. Sample: blood, either unsorted or a sorted T cell fraction (not recorded which). V is TRBV6-6 and J is TRBJ2-7; D gene ambiguous. The receptor was derived from a human donor who was either an allogeneic HSCT recipient or a stem cell or donor lymphocyte infusion donor (not recorded which). It is not recorded whose cells these are; they may come from a transplant donor. The CDR3 bases are TGTGCCAGCAGTCACGGGCAACGCTACGAGCAGTACTTC. It codes for CASSHGQRYEQYF.